The next 2 T cell receptor beta chains were all read from a single sample in a study of shared clonotypes between healthy human individuals. Naive CD8 populations comprised CD45RO-negative cells positively selected for CCR7, excluding terminally differentiated effector memory CD45RA+ cells. The data were produced by immunoSEQ multiplex PCR, yet TCRdb's version contains in-frame clones alone and is incomplete. The sample lists 1.5 million to 2.5 million clones; about 95% were seen once. Sequences were obtained from naive CD8+ T cells sorted from blood. The receptors derive from a man between 18 and 35 years old in good health.

The chain employs TRBV7-9 and TRBJ1-2, with TRBD1 as a possible D gene (6 bases). This CDR3 is built from 14 residues. Between the trimmed V and J ends, which lost 5 bases and 4 bases, there was a span of 14 bases. Germline V gene sequence: CDR1 SEHNR, CDR2 FQNEAQ (reference sequence). The CDR3 bases are TGTGCCAGCAGCGAAACAGGGTCCGGCTATGGCTACACCTTC. Protein product: CASSETGSGYGYTF. The full variable domain, completed using reference TRBV7-9 and TRBJ1-2, is DTGVSQNPRHKITKRGQNVTFRCDPISEHNRLYWYRQTLGQGPEFLTYFQNEAQLEKSRLLSDRFSAERPKGSFSTLEIQRTEQGDSAMYLCASSETGSGYGYTFGSGTRLTVV.

This sequence joins TRBV6-5 and TRBJ1-2, with TRBD1 identical over 7 bases. The CDR3 loop spans 14 amino acids. Germline V gives CDR1 MNHEY, CDR2 SVGAGI. V dropped 6 bases and J dropped 2; count of bases not matched to a gene: 6. The CDR3 nucleotides read TGTGCCAGCAGGGAGGACAGGCGAAACTATGGCTACACCTTC. Translated, it gives CASREDRRNYGYTF.